These T cell receptor beta chains were read from a single sample in a study of OX40 agonist ivuxolimab in advanced cancers. Measured with immunoSEQ multiplex PCR; TCRdb has only the in-frame clones, and not every one. Of 70,000 or so clones in the sample, 80% to 90% are singletons; the top ten hold around 6.5%. The material was CD4+ or CD8+ T cells sorted from blood, obtained in a trial of the OX40 agonist ivuxolimab. The receptors here all came from an adult with an advanced solid tumor such as melanoma, head and neck, liver or kidney cancer. The CDR3 runs from the conserved cysteine through the conserved F or W. The order of the fields is V gene, J gene, clone size, D gene, CDR3 protein, CDR3 DNA. The D gene is left open where the match is weak. Size tells how often a clone was seen (once, few, many) or the class of an expanded clone, and some rows leave it out.

TRBV6-1	TRBJ1-1	-	-	CASSEVGVAPADTEAFF	TGTGCCAGCAGTGAAGTGGGTGTTGCCCCGGCGGACACTGAAGCTTTCTTT
TRBV7-9	TRBJ2-7	-	-	CASSLEAAVEQYF	TGTGCCAGCAGCTTGGAGGCCGCGGTCGAGCAGTACTTC
TRBV7-2	TRBJ1-3	few	-	CASSLVAYSGNTIYF	TGTGCCAGCAGCTTAGTCGCGTACAGCGGAAACACCATATATTTT
TRBV4-1	TRBJ1-1	-	-	CASSHRDTTEAFF	TGCGCCAGCAGCCACCGGGACACTACTGAAGCTTTCTTT
TRBV5-8	TRBJ1-2	-	-	CASWRNYGYTF	TGTGCCAGCTGGCGCAACTATGGCTACACCTTC
TRBV29-1	TRBJ2-3	-	-	CSASRGFTDTQYF	TGCAGCGCATCGCGGGGCTTCACAGATACGCAGTATTTT
TRBV28	TRBJ2-1	-	TRBD2	CASSSEGLGSYNEQFF	TGTGCCAGCAGTTCCGAGGGACTAGGCTCCTACAATGAGCAGTTCTTC
TRBV4-1	TRBJ2-2	-	-	CASSQVPGDNTGELFF	TGCGCCAGCAGCCAAGTCCCAGGGGATAACACCGGGGAGCTGTTTTTT
TRBV6-5	TRBJ1-2	-	-	CASSYGVGANYGYTF	TGTGCCAGCAGTTACGGGGTGGGGGCAAACTATGGCTACACCTTC
TRBV4-3	TRBJ1-1	-	-	CASSPEKGPSEAFF	TGCGCCAGCAGCCCGGAAAAGGGGCCGAGTGAAGCTTTCTTT
TRBV6-6	TRBJ1-4	-	TRBD1	CASSYSRRGREEKLFF	TGTGCCAGCAGTTACTCGAGAAGGGGGCGAGAGGAAAAACTGTTTTTT
TRBV27	TRBJ2-5	-	-	CASSLSGSIPETQYF	TGTGCCAGCAGTTTATCGGGCAGTATTCCCGAGACCCAGTACTTC
TRBV18	TRBJ2-5	once	TRBD1	CASSPLGQGQETQYF	TGTGCCAGCTCACCACTAGGACAGGGCCAAGAGACCCAGTACTTC
TRBV7-9	TRBJ2-7	-	-	CASSPGPYYEQYF	TGTGCCAGCAGCCCAGGTCCTTACTACGAGCAGTACTTC
TRBV5-4	TRBJ2-4	-	TRBD2	CASSRGGATKNIQYF	TGTGCCAGCAGCCGGGGGGGCGCGACCAAAAACATTCAGTACTTC
TRBV30	TRBJ1-4	-	-	CAWSVWGEKLFF	TGTGCCTGGAGTGTATGGGGGGAAAAACTGTTTTTT
TRBV2	TRBJ2-1	large	-	CASMAVLGEQFF	TGTGCCAGCATGGCCGTTCTCGGTGAGCAGTTCTTC
TRBV19	TRBJ1-5	few	-	CASSIRGGPAPNQPQHF	TGTGCCAGTAGTATACGGGGCGGGCCGGCCCCCAATCAGCCCCAGCATTTT
TRBV14	TRBJ2-7	-	-	CASSQTGPYEQYF	TGTGCCAGCAGCCAAACAGGGCCCTACGAGCAGTACTTC
TRBV9	TRBJ2-7	-	-	CASSAYDGAYEQYF	TGTGCCAGCAGCGCCTATGACGGGGCCTACGAGCAGTACTTC
TRBV27	TRBJ2-1	-	-	CASSPFGPSSYNEQFF	TGTGCCAGCAGTCCTTTTGGGCCTTCCTCCTACAATGAGCAGTTCTTC
TRBV28	TRBJ1-1	-	-	CASSFQRSNTEAFF	TGTGCCAGCAGTTTCCAGAGAAGTAACACTGAAGCTTTCTTT
TRBV7-9	TRBJ2-1	-	-	CASSETHNEQFF	TGTGCCAGCAGCGAGACTCACAATGAGCAGTTCTTC
TRBV2	TRBJ2-7	-	-	CASSEGPSYEQYF	TGTGCCAGCAGTGAGGGCCCTTCCTACGAGCAGTACTTC
TRBV27	TRBJ2-6	-	-	CASSLSRLTVTAGANVLTF	TGTGCCAGCAGTTTATCGAGATTGACAGTAACCGCTGGGGCCAACGTCCTGACTTTC
TRBV7-9	TRBJ1-1	-	-	CASSFDLTEAFF	TGTGCCAGCAGCTTTGACCTCACTGAAGCTTTCTTT
TRBV6-1	TRBJ1-2	-	-	CASKSFSYGYTF	TGTGCCAGCAAGAGTTTTTCTTATGGCTACACCTTC
TRBV27	TRBJ2-2	-	-	CASSLGASGPGELFF	TGTGCCAGCAGTTTGGGGGCTTCAGGGCCCGGGGAGCTGTTTTTT
TRBV4-1	TRBJ2-7	few	-	CASSSRAGYEQYF	TGCGCCAGCAGCTCCCGGGCAGGGTACGAGCAGTACTTC
TRBV9	TRBJ2-1	-	-	CASSPDPDPPNEQFF	TGTGCCAGCAGCCCCGACCCAGACCCGCCCAATGAGCAGTTCTTC
TRBV27	TRBJ2-7	-	-	CASSLWGGREQYF	TGTGCCAGCAGTTTATGGGGGGGGCGCGAGCAGTACTTC
TRBV27	TRBJ1-2	-	TRBD1	CASSLEGGALANYGYTF	TGTGCCAGCAGTTTAGAAGGGGGCGCGTTAGCTAACTATGGCTACACCTTC
TRBV7-9	TRBJ2-5	-	TRBD2	CASSGPGLAGGQQETQYF	TGTGCCAGCAGCGGACCGGGACTAGCGGGGGGGCAACAAGAGACCCAGTACTTC
TRBV27	TRBJ2-2	-	TRBD1	CASSFRGQGGELFF	TGTGCCAGCAGTTTTAGGGGGCAGGGCGGGGAGCTGTTTTTT
TRBV2	TRBJ2-3	few	-	CASSEGLGTDTQYF	TGTGCCAGCAGTGAAGGACTAGGCACAGATACGCAGTATTTT
TRBV9	TRBJ1-2	few	TRBD1	CASSFAGTGEGYTF	TGTGCCAGCAGCTTCGCCGGGACAGGGGAGGGCTACACCTTC